This TCR beta chain stems from a study of blood T cells in healthy people across ages. Points from the study as a whole: Relative to aged donors, long-lived donors carried more naive CD4+ cells and displayed higher diversity.

Only a few counts were recorded for this clonotype. What it binds is unknown. Then a second PCR, running roughly 6 to 11 cycles, was carried out with a sample-barcoded 5' primer and a J-beta primer mix. From the 5' RACE reads, TCRdb called clonotypes with MiXCR, one entry per CDR3 protein. The profile shows about 580,000 distinct CDR3 sequences, around half of them singletons. Trimming left V 6 bases short and J 1 base short, with 9 bases between. This CDR3 comprises 14 residues. Germline lookup yields CDR1 MNHEY and CDR2 SVGAGI. Each donor gave 9.5 to 10 milliliters of peripheral blood. V and J are TRBV6-5 and TRBJ2-2; possibly TRBD1 for D (6 bases). The TCR comes from a man older than 75 in good health. Sequences were obtained from blood. The CDR3 here is CASRRTENTGELFF. The CDR3 bases are TGTGCCAGCAGGAGGACAGAGAACACCGGGGAGCTGTTTTTT.